These 2 T cell receptor beta chains were all obtained from the same sample, sequenced in a study of persistence of HIV-infected CD4 T cells (dated by TCRdb to about 2020). This specimen's treatment or condition label, interpreted: suppressive antiretroviral therapy. A pool of overlapping HIV-1 Gag 15-mer peptides was used at about 1 ug per peptide per mL for cell stimulation. Memory CD4+ T cells that did not respond, being CD40L-negative, CD69-negative and CD45RO-high, were sorted as memory populations depleted of antigen-responding cells. The immunoSEQ hsTCRB assay version 4, run in survey mode, was used to sequence TCRbeta repertoires from genomic DNA. The table comes from immuneACCESS by way of TCRdb, which keeps in-frame sequences with V and J called. Part of the clones is missing from these tables; in studies checked, under half for an unresolved V gene and the rest for unknown reasons. The sample includes 30,000 to 40,000 clones, with approximately 80% observed a single time. In total, the top ten clones hold about 20% of the sample.

What these receptors recognize is not known. The sequencing here drew on CD4+ T cells sorted from PBMCs after approximately 19-hour stimulation, taken from a patient who received antiretroviral therapy. Per the publication, the cell subset or site label means: CD40L-CD69- CD45RO-high memory CD4 T cells not responding to Gag peptides. All receptors derive from an adult woman with HIV who was CMV-seropositive.

The chain links TRBV6-5 to TRBJ1-6; D might be TRBD1 (6 bases). The germline gives CDR1 MNHEY, CDR2 SVGAGI. V lost 6 bases, J lost 7 bases, and 13 bases lay in between. This CDR3 spans 14 amino acids. The CDR3 loop reads CASSHRQDNSPLHF. DNA of the CDR3: TGTGCCAGCAGCCACCGACAGGACAATTCACCCCTCCACTTT.

The J gene is TRBJ2-2, the V gene TRBV19; 8 bases agree with TRBD1. The germline V gene encodes CDR1 LNHDA and CDR2 SQIVND (reference sequence). V shed 8 bases and J 0 bases; nucleotides not matched to a gene: 2. CDR3 length: 14 amino acids. The CDR3 spells CASHRGANTGELFF. CDR3 DNA sequence: TGTGCCAGTCACAGGGGGGCGAACACCGGGGAGCTGTTTTTT.